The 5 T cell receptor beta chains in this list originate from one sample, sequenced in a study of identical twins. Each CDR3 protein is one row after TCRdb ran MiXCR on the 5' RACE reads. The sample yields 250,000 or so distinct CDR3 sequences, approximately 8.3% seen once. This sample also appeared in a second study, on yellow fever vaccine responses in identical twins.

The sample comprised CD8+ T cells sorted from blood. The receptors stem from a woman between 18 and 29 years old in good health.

The CDR3 sequence is CASSKEGIGLLGRGGSNEQFF. DNA for the CDR3: TGTGCCAGCAGCAAAGAGGGAATCGGGTTATTGGGGCGGGGGGGCTCGAATGAGCAGTTCTTC. The chain recombines TRBV21-1 with TRBJ2-1; the table's D call of TRBD2 was not tested on the DNA. TRBV21-1 is assigned pseudogene status. This CDR3 comprises 21 residues.

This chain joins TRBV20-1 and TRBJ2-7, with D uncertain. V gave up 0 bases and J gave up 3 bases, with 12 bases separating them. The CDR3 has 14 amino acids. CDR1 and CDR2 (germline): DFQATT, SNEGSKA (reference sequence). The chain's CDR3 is CSARDQESIYEQYF. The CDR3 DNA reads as TGCAGTGCTAGAGATCAAGAATCTATCTACGAGCAGTACTTC.

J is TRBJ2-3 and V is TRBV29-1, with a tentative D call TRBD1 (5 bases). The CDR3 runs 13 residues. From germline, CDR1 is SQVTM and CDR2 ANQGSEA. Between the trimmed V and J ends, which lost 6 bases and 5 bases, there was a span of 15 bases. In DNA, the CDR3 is TGCAGCGTGGCGGTGGCAGGGCGAGATACGCAGTATTTT. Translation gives CSVAVAGRDTQYF.

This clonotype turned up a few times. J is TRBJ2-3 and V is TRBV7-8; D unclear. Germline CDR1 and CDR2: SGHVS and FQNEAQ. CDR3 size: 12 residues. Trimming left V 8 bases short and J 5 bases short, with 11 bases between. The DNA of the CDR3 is TGTGCCAGCCGGAGCCTAGTAGATACGCAGTATTTT. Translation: CASRSLVDTQYF.

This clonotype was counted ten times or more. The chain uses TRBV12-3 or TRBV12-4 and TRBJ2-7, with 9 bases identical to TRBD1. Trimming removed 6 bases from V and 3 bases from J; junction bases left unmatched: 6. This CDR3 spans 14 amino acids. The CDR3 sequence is CASSPRGQGYEQYF. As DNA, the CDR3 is TGTGCCAGCAGCCCCCGGGGACAGGGCTACGAGCAGTACTTC.